The sequence of this TCR beta chain was determined in a study of radiotherapy plus CTLA-4 blockade in lung cancer. Only in-frame clones appear in the TCRdb table, and some are missing; sequencing was by immunoSEQ multiplex PCR. The sample contains about 99,000 clones, around 88% of which appear only once. The ends were cut back, 6 bases at V and 13 bases at J, with 24 bases in the middle. Looked up from germline, CDR1 is MNHNS and CDR2 is SASEGT. The CDR3 sequence is 14 residues long. The sample here was peripheral blood, taken from a patient treated with radiotherapy plus ipilimumab. The sequence derives from a human donor with non-small cell lung cancer that progressed on radiotherapy plus ipilimumab. V is TRBV6-1 and J is TRBJ1-2; weak D call: TRBD1 (5 bases). The DNA of the CDR3 is TGTGCCAGCAGGGAACTGGGGACGGCGGTCGAGGGCACCTTC. The encoded protein is CASRELGTAVEGTF.